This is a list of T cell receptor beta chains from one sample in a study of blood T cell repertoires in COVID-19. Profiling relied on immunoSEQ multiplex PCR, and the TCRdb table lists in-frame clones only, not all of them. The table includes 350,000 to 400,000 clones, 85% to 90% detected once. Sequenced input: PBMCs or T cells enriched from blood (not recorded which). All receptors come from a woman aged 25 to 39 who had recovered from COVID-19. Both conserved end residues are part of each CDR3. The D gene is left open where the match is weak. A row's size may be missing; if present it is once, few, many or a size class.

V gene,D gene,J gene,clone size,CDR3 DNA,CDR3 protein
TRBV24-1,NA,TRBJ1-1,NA,TGTGCCACCAGTGATTTTACTTCTGACAGGCGGAACACTGAAGCTTTCTTT,CATSDFTSDRRNTEAFF
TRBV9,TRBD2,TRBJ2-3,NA,TGTGCCAGCAGCGAAACCAGGGCTAGCGGGGGGGCTAGCACAGATACGCAGTATTTT,CASSETRASGGASTDTQYF
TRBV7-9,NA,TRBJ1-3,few,TGTGCCAGCAGCTCCATTCACAGGGAATGGAGGGGAAACACCATATATTTT,CASSSIHREWRGNTIYF
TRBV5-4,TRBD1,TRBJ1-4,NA,TGTGCCAGCAGTCGAGGACAGGGGGCTGAAAAACTGTTTTTT,CASSRGQGAEKLFF
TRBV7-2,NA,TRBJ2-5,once,TGTGCCAGCAGCTTAAGGCGAGGAAAAGAGACCCAGTACTTC,CASSLRRGKETQYF
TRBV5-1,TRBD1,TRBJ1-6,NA,TGCGCCAGCAGCTTGATATCCCGGGACAGGGAAAGCTCCTATAATTCACCCCTCCACTTT,CASSLISRDRESSYNSPLHF
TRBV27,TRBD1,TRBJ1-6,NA,TGTGCCAGCAGTCCATTGGGGGGACAGGGATCGATGACCCTCCACTTT,CASSPLGGQGSMTLHF
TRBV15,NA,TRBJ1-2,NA,TGTGCCACCAGCAGAGATCGGGGGTATGGCTACACCTTC,CATSRDRGYGYTF
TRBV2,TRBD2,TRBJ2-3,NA,TGTGCCAGCAGGGGACTAGCGTGGACGCAGTATTTT,CASRGLAWTQYF
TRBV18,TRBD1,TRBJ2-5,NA,TGTGCCAGCTCACCGGGACAGGGTGAGACCCAGTACTTC,CASSPGQGETQYF
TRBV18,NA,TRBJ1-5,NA,TGTGCCAGCTCACCTTGGGACAACAATCAGCCCCAGCATTTT,CASSPWDNNQPQHF
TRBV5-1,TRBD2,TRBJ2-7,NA,TGCGCCAGCAGCTTCACTAGCGGGAGGGAATACGAGCAGTACTTC,CASSFTSGREYEQYF
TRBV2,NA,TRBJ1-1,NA,TGTGCCAGCAGCGCACAGGGAATTCTAGGCACTGAAGCTTTCTTT,CASSAQGILGTEAFF
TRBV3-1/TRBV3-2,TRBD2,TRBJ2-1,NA,TGTGCCACCGGAGCCCGGGGGGGGGCAATCTATCAGTTCTTC,CATGARGGAIYQFF
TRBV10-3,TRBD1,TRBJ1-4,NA,TGTGCCATCAGCGCAGACAGGGGGACGAATGAAAAACTGTTTTTT,CAISADRGTNEKLFF
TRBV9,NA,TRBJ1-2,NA,TGTGCCAGCAGCGTAGATCTATCAGGGGTCCAGGATGCCTTC,CASSVDLSGVQDAF
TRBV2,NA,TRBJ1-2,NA,TGTGCCAGCAGTAACGCGCGGGGTTTCTATGGCTACACCTTC,CASSNARGFYGYTF